Many counts were recorded for the clone carrying this T cell receptor (beta chain). Unique molecular identifiers were linked by the library to individual cDNA molecules. TCRdb reprocessed the RACE reads with MiXCR, giving one entry per CDR3 protein. The sample includes 95,000 to 100,000 distinct CDR3 sequences, less than 14% of them seen just once. The source of the sample is a study of human T cells and chemical hapten exposure. Study-level background: Patients, largely female, had alopecia areata, totalis or universalis.

Time point of the sample: pre-sensitization, week 0. Treatment specified: therapeutic diphenylcyclopropenone sensitization with weekly scalp DPC. Each patch-test visit's blood sample preceded patch application. Trimming left V 2 bases short and J 6 bases short, with 14 bases between. Germline V gives CDR1 MNHNY, CDR2 SVGAGI (reference sequence). The CDR3 has 16 residues. Sequences were derived from whole blood, sampled in connection with sensitization to the hapten diphenylcyclopropenone (DPC). The rearrangement joins TRBV6-6 to TRBJ1-6, with D tentatively TRBD1 (5 bases). The sequence derives from a woman aged 55-70 years with alopecia areata. Some clones in this sample may be carry-over from other donors' samples. The DNA of the CDR3 is TGTGCCAGCAGTTACGACGGGGGATCATTTAATTCACCCCTCCACTTT. This translates into CASSYDGGSFNSPLHF.